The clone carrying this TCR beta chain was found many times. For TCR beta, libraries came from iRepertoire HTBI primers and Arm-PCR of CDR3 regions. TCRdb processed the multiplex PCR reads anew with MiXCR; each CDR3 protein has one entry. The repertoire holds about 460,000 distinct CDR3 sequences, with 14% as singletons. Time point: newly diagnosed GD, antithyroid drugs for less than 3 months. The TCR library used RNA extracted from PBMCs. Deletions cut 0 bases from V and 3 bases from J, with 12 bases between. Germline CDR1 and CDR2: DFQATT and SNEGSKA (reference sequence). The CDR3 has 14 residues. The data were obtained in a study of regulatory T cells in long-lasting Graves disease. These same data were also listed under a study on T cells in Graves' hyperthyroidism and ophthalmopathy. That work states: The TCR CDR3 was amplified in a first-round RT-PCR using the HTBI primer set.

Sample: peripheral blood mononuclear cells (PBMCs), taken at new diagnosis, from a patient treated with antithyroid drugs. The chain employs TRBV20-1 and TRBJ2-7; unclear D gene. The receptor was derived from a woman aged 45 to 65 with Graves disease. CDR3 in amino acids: CSARDSANVYEQYF. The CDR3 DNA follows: TGCAGTGCTAGAGATTCAGCGAACGTCTACGAGCAGTACTTC.